This passage covers 29 T cell receptor beta chains from one sample sequenced in a study of blood T cell repertoires in COVID-19. The table came from immunoSEQ multiplex PCR; TCRdb's copy has only in-frame clones and leaves some out. The sample has about 300,000 clones, about 82% seen once; the top ten hold under 2%. The sample was peripheral blood. Receptors originate from a woman between 50 and 59 years old with acute or convalescent COVID-19.

V usage is TRBV12-3 or TRBV12-4 and J usage is TRBJ2-5, with a weak D call TRBD2 (6 bases). V was cut by 2 bases and J by 5 bases, with 9 bases left in between. The CDR3 covers 13 residues. The CDR3 protein is CASSLSGGETQYF. The DNA for the CDR3 is TGTGCCAGCAGTTTATCTGGGGGGGAGACCCAGTACTTC.

The chain uses TRBV12-3 or TRBV12-4 and TRBJ1-4; D is ambiguous. This CDR3 has 13 amino acids. With 8 bases removed from V and 0 bases from J, the gap between germline ends came to 7 bases. CDR3 nucleotide sequence: TGTGCCAGCGCTACAGCAACTAATGAAAAACTGTTTTTT. It is translated as CASATATNEKLFF.

V is TRBV19 and J is TRBJ2-7; D may be TRBD1 (5 bases). The germline CDR1 and CDR2 sequences are LNHDA and SQIVND (reference sequence). Trimming removed 1 base from V and 4 bases from J, with 11 bases in between. The CDR3 loop spans 14 amino acids. The CDR3 bases are TGTGCCAGTAGTATAGGGCAGGGAAGATACGAGCAGTACTTC. Residues: CASSIGQGRYEQYF.

This chain links TRBV6-2 or TRBV6-3 with TRBJ1-1, with D possibly TRBD1 on 5 matching bases. V was shortened by 0 bases and J by 5 bases, with 10 bases between the two germline ends. Germline CDR1 and CDR2: MNHEY and SVGEGT. The CDR3 contains 14 residues. The CDR3 protein is CASSYSGGWTEAFF. The CDR3 region has the DNA TGTGCCAGCAGTTACTCCGGGGGATGGACTGAAGCTTTCTTT.

This sequence joins TRBV6-2 or TRBV6-3 and TRBJ1-1; 7 bases fit TRBD1. There are 15 residues in the CDR3. Germline values: CDR1 MNHEY, CDR2 SVGEGT. The V and J ends lost 4 bases and 4 bases, in that order; junction bases with no gene match: 9. CDR3 in amino acids: CASSSTRGLGTEAFF. CDR3 DNA: TGTGCCAGCAGTTCAACGAGGGGGCTTGGCACTGAAGCTTTCTTT.

CDR3 region: CASSLASGELFF. The CDR3, as DNA: TGTGCCAGCAGCTTGGCCAGCGGGGAGCTGTTTTTT. The chain has TRBV7-3 and TRBJ2-2; D is unclear. The CDR3 loop spans 12 amino acids. Trimming shortened V by 3 bases and J by 7 bases, and 6 bases separated the two germline ends. CDR1 SGHTA and CDR2 FQGTGA come from the germline V gene.

V is TRBV5-4 and J is TRBJ2-1, with 9 nucleotides matching TRBD2. Trimming cost V 0 bases and J 10 bases; bases outside gene matches: 5. CDR3 size: 14 residues. CDR1 SGHNT and CDR2 YYREEE come from the germline V gene (reference sequence). DNA for the CDR3: TGTGCCAGCAGCTTGGGCGGGAGGGCCGAGGAGCAGTTCTTC. Residues: CASSLGGRAEEQFF.

The chain carries TRBV7-2 and TRBJ2-3; 15 bases map to TRBD2. Per the germline V gene, CDR1 is SGHTA and CDR2 is FQGNSA. V was pared by 0 bases and J by 4 bases, with 8 bases of the junction left unmatched. The CDR3 length is 19 residues. The CDR3 protein is CASSLAFGLAGGQADTQYF. The CDR3 DNA reads TGTGCCAGCAGCTTAGCGTTTGGACTAGCGGGAGGGCAGGCAGATACGCAGTATTTT. Full variable domain (outside the CDR3, taken from reference TRBV7-2 and TRBJ2-3): GAGVSQSPSNKVTEKGKDVELRCDPISGHTALYWYRQSLGQGLEFLIYFQGNSAPDKSGLPSDRFSAERTGGSVSTLTIQRTQQEDSAVYLCASSLAFGLAGGQADTQYFGPGTRLTVL.

This chain connects TRBV7-2 to TRBJ2-5; 9 bases are shared with TRBD2. CDR3 length: 15 residues. Per germline, CDR1 SGHTA and CDR2 FQGNSA. The V and J ends lost 3 bases and 0 bases, in that order; junction bases with no gene match: 2. CDR3 sequence reads: CASSFQRGDQETQYF. The CDR3 DNA reads TGTGCCAGCAGCTTCCAGCGGGGGGACCAAGAGACCCAGTACTTC.

DNA for the CDR3: TGTGCCAGCAGTTTACGCCGAGCGGGCACTGAAGCTTTCTTT. This codes for CASSLRRAGTEAFF. The rearrangement links TRBV27 to TRBJ1-1; D is unresolved. Trimming cost V 2 bases and J 4 bases, with 11 bases left between them. This CDR3 has 14 amino acids. Germline CDR1 and CDR2: MNHEY and SMNVEV (reference sequence).

The rearrangement joins TRBV7-2 to TRBJ1-6; the match to TRBD1 covers 8 bases. V lost 6 bases, J lost 0 bases, and 7 bases stayed unmatched. CDR1 and CDR2 (germline): SGHTA, FQGNSA. The CDR3 runs 17 residues. The CDR3 region has the DNA TGTGCCAGCAGGAGGGACAGGATATCCTCCTATAATTCACCCCTCCACTTT. It encodes CASRRDRISSYNSPLHF.

The chain joins TRBV7-2 to TRBJ2-3, with 11 bases aligning to TRBD2. Trimming cost V 4 bases and J 3 bases; bases outside gene matches: 6. CDR3 length equals 16 residues. Per the germline V gene, CDR1 is SGHTA and CDR2 is FQGNSA. The CDR3 region is CASSSVAGGKTDTQYF. The CDR3 DNA is TGTGCCAGCAGCTCAGTAGCGGGAGGGAAAACAGATACGCAGTATTTT.

V usage is TRBV7-9 and J usage is TRBJ2-5; D is possibly TRBD2 (8 bases). Trimming pared 5 bases from V and 4 bases from J, leaving 20 bases between. The CDR3 totals 16 residues. The germline V gene encodes CDR1 SEHNR and CDR2 FQNEAQ (reference sequence). As DNA, the CDR3 is TGTGCCAGCAGCATTAGCGGGACAGTAGAGAGAGAGACCCAGTACTTC. Protein sequence: CASSISGTVERETQYF.

The rearrangement uses TRBV15 and TRBJ1-2; D is unclear. The CDR3 has 13 amino acids. CDR1 and CDR2 (germline): LNHNV, YYDKDF (reference sequence). V was trimmed by 0 bases and J by 3 bases, leaving 5 bases between them. CDR3: CATSRDHDYGYTF. DNA of the CDR3: TGTGCCACCAGCAGAGATCATGACTATGGCTACACCTTC.

V usage is TRBV28 and J usage is TRBJ2-7; D is perhaps TRBD1 (5 bases). The CDR3 has 13 residues. The germline CDR1 and CDR2 sequences are MDHEN and SYDVKM. Trimming took off 6 bases at V and 0 bases at J, with 9 bases between the two ends. In DNA, the CDR3 is TGTGCCAGCAGAACGACAGACTCCTACGAGCAGTACTTC. It is translated as CASRTTDSYEQYF.

In this sample, this clone turned up a few times. The gene calls are TRBV24-1 and TRBJ1-2; D unresolved. In germline, CDR1 is KGHDR, CDR2 SFDVKD. V lost 5 bases and J lost 1, with 7 bases in between. The CDR3 sequence is 13 residues long. The CDR3 sequence is CATSGSVNYGYTF. CDR3 DNA: TGTGCCACCAGTGGATCGGTTAACTATGGCTACACCTTC.

The chain carries TRBV7-9 and TRBJ1-4, with TRBD1 as a possible D gene (6 bases). Per germline, CDR1 SEHNR and CDR2 FQNEAQ (reference sequence). V dropped 3 bases and J dropped 6 bases, with 14 bases sitting between them. This CDR3 contains 15 residues. The CDR3 bases are TGTGCCAGCAGCTTCATGGGGGCTAGGGATGAAAAACTGTTTTTT. Translating it yields CASSFMGARDEKLFF.

The chain joins TRBV29-1 to TRBJ2-3; TRBD1 aligns across 10 bases. There are 16 residues in the CDR3. J lost 2 bases, V lost 5 bases, and 10 bases had no gene match. Germline V gives CDR1 SQVTM, CDR2 ANQGSEA. CDR3 sequence: CSVPPRGQGNTDTQYF. Written as DNA, the CDR3 is TGCAGCGTTCCCCCCCGGGGACAGGGGAACACAGATACGCAGTATTTT.

V and J are TRBV28 and TRBJ2-2; 10 nucleotides agree with TRBD1. Germline V lookup: CDR1 MDHEN, CDR2 SYDVKM. Losses at the gene ends were 10 bases for V and 6 bases for J; bases not matched to a gene: 11. The CDR3 runs to 15 residues. CDR3: CATLHRQGAAGELFF. In DNA form, the CDR3 reads TGTGCCACCCTTCACCGACAGGGGGCGGCCGGGGAGCTGTTTTTT.

The J gene is TRBJ2-1, the V gene TRBV2, with TRBD2 identical over 13 bases. CDR3 length: 15 amino acids. Germline CDR1 and CDR2: SNHLY and FYNNEI. V dropped 11 bases and J dropped 7; count of bases not matched to a gene: 11. In nucleotides, the CDR3 is TGTGCCTCCACTAGCGGGAGGGCTTCGGGGAATGAGCAGTTCTTC. This sequence encodes CASTSGRASGNEQFF.

The CDR3 DNA is TGTGCCAGCAGCGGACAGACGGCGGGCAGCGAGCAGTACTTC. It is translated as CASSGQTAGSEQYF. J is TRBJ2-7 and V is TRBV28; a possible D gene is TRBD1 (6 bases). Trimming took 6 bases from V and 6 from J, leaving 18 bases between them. The CDR3 is made up of 14 amino acids. Germline V CDR1 and CDR2: MDHEN, SYDVKM. The full variable domain, rest sourced from reference TRBV28 and TRBJ2-7, is DVKVTQSSRYLVKRTGEKVFLECVQDMDHENMFWYRQDPGLGLRLIYFSYDVKMKEKGDIPEGYSVSREKKERFSLILESASTNQTSMYLCASSGQTAGSEQYFGPGTRLTVT.

V usage is TRBV3-1 (or the pseudogene TRBV3-2) and J usage is TRBJ2-3; 13 bases agree with TRBD2. The V gene end was trimmed by 6 bases and the J gene end by 4 bases; junction bases not matched to a gene: 4. The CDR3 contains 15 residues. CDR1 LGHDT and CDR2 YNNKEL come from the germline V gene (reference sequence). DNA for the CDR3: TGTGCCAGCAGACCGGGACTAGCGGGATCAGATACGCAGTATTTT. Translated: CASRPGLAGSDTQYF.

Here the CDR3 DNA reads TGTGCCAGCAGCGTCAGACTAGGAGGGGATGAGCAGTTCTTC. It is translated as CASSVRLGGDEQFF. The chain has TRBV9 and TRBJ2-1; TRBD2 might be the D (6 bases). This CDR3 contains 14 residues. V was clipped by 2 bases and J by 8 bases, with 14 bases between them. The germline V gene encodes CDR1 SGDLS and CDR2 YYNGEE.

The genes are TRBV28 and TRBJ2-7; D gene ambiguous. Germline V gene lookup returns CDR1 MDHEN and CDR2 SYDVKM. Trimming stripped 3 bases from V and 6 bases from J, with 6 bases between. This CDR3 has 11 residues. CDR3 sequence: CASSFPGEQYF. DNA of the CDR3: TGTGCCAGCAGTTTCCCGGGCGAGCAGTACTTC.

V is TRBV7-2 and J is TRBJ2-7; 14 positions agree with TRBD2. The CDR3 has 16 residues. Germline loops: CDR1 SGHTA, CDR2 FQGNSA. V gave up 1 base and J gave up 6 bases; unmatched junction bases: 5. The CDR3 here is CASSLGGLAGVSEQYF. In nucleotides, the CDR3 is TGTGCCAGCAGCTTAGGGGGACTAGCGGGAGTGAGCGAGCAGTACTTC.

This sequence joins TRBV28 and TRBJ2-1; D is uncertain. The V end was cut by 3 bases, the J end by 8 bases, with 11 bases between. The germline V gene has CDR1 MDHEN and CDR2 SYDVKM. The CDR3 length is 13 residues. CDR3 sequence reads: CASSFEAVYEQFF. CDR3 in DNA: TGTGCCAGCAGTTTTGAGGCGGTCTATGAGCAGTTCTTC. The full variable domain, rest sourced from reference TRBV28 and TRBJ2-1, is DVKVTQSSRYLVKRTGEKVFLECVQDMDHENMFWYRQDPGLGLRLIYFSYDVKMKEKGDIPEGYSVSREKKERFSLILESASTNQTSMYLCASSFEAVYEQFFGPGTRLTVL.

This chain links TRBV9 with TRBJ2-1, with a tentative D call TRBD1 (6 bases). Trimming took off 4 bases at V and 0 bases at J, with 14 bases between the two ends. Germline V gene sequence: CDR1 SGDLS, CDR2 YYNGEE. The CDR3 extends over 16 amino acids. CDR3: CASSPLQGRSYNEQFF. Written as DNA, the CDR3 is TGTGCCAGCAGCCCCCTACAGGGTCGCTCCTACAATGAGCAGTTCTTC.

V gene TRBV7-2 combines with J gene TRBJ2-5; 11 bases fit TRBD2. The germline CDR1 and CDR2 sequences are SGHTA and FQGNSA. J lost 1 base, V lost 7 bases, and 14 bases had no gene match. The CDR3 length is 18 residues. CDR3 sequence: CASNSIAGGPRFQETQYF. CDR3 coding DNA: TGTGCCAGCAACTCAATAGCGGGAGGGCCTCGGTTCCAAGAGACCCAGTACTTC.

The chain carries TRBV25-1 and TRBJ2-3, with 7 nucleotides matching TRBD2. Germline trimming cut 6 bases from V and 9 bases from J; bases unmatched to any gene: 12. This CDR3 comprises 14 residues. Per germline, CDR1 MGHDK and CDR2 SYGVNS. The CDR3, as DNA: TGTGCCAGCAGAAGGGAGGGCCCGATATACACGCAGTATTTT. Its translation is CASRREGPIYTQYF.